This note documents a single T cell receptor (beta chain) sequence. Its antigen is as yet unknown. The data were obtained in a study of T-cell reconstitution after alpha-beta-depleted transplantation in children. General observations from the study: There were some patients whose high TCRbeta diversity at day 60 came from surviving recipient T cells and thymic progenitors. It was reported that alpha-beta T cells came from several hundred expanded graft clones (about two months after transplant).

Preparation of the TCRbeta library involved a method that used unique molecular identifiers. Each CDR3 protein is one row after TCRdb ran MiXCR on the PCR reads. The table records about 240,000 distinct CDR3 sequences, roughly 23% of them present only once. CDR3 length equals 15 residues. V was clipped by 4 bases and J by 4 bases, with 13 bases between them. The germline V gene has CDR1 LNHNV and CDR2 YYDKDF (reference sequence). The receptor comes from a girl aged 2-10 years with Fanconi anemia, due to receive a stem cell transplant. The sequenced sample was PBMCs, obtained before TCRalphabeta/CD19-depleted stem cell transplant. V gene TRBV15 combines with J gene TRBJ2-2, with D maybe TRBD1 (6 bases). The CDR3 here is CATSIRQVSTGELFF. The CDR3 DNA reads TGTGCCACCAGCATAAGACAGGTTTCCACCGGGGAGCTGTTTTTT.